Reported below is one T cell receptor beta chain. No cognate antigen has been identified for it. One base away there is no much larger clone; base qualities are not given. The CDR1 and CDR2 encoded by the germline V gene are KGHDR and SFDVKD. V is trimmed back by 3 bases and J by 3 bases, and the junction contains 6 bases that no gene match accounts for. CDR3 length: 16 amino acids, cysteine to phenylalanine. Only the CDR3 part of the read is kept: 48 bases, read in frame from the first base. This entry comes from a study of post-analysis software for immune sequencing data (dated by TCRdb to the mid-2010s). For the wider study: Recorded disease courses included relapsing-remitting, secondary progressive and progressive-relapsing multiple sclerosis, with some patients lacking subtype annotation. A subset of samples was prepared in parallel using single-end sample barcoding, then pooled and co-amplified after Illumina adapter ligation. The patient repertoires were compared against fewer than twelve previously published healthy control repertoires obtained from donors aged roughly 6 to 28 years. The research as a whole found: When samples were clustered directly using the F measure, samples prepared in the same batch co-clustered strongly, which prompted a batch-effect correction. The control group was slightly older than the multiple sclerosis patient group. Multiple sclerosis patients had significantly lower normalized Chao1 diversity than controls, a result that suggests substantial peripheral T-cell clonal expansion. Significantly higher frequencies in patients than in controls were found for roughly 5 TRBV segments, including TRBV5-6, TRBV5-1 and TRBV20-1.

To demonstrate the VDJtools post-analysis software, the study profiled TCR beta repertoires from the peripheral blood of 10 to 15 young patients with multiple sclerosis. The multiple sclerosis patients were children and adolescents between about 6 and 16 years of age. The receptor library was made with PCR. The sample was run on an Illumina HiSeq 2500. To reduce PCR and sequencing biases, unique molecular identifiers were incorporated into the TCR beta cDNA libraries. Per 1 to 10 million input T cells, 500,000 or so cDNA molecules were obtained, such that each molecule approximated one T cell. The patient libraries were prepared and sequenced using the same protocol as the earlier healthy control dataset. Samples belonging to the same batch were prepared together, multiplexed and sequenced on a shared HiSeq lane. In the authors' own workflow: Raw barcoded reads were processed with MIGEC, and single-read molecular identifier groups were discarded before consensus assembly and CDR3 extraction. VDJtools was used for post-analysis of the clonotype tables, and diversity was normalized by down-sampling every dataset to the size of the smallest sample. In repertoire overlap clustering, CDR3 amino acid sequences, but not nucleotide sequences, were matched to correct batch-related cross-sample contamination. TCRdb cleaned the public reads at Q25 with fastp, built clones with MiXCR and kept in-frame beta chains. Here each entry gathers all rows of one CDR3 protein and keeps the most common genes and DNA. The authors' filters were not applied to this entry. This sample lists hundreds of thousands of distinct CDR3 sequences; approximately 59% were detected once. The top ten hold approximately 11% of the sample.

The chain is assembled from TRBV24-1 and TRBJ2-5; 10 junctional bases match TRBD2. Sequencing input: blood. This receptor was taken from a girl aged 2 to 10 with multiple sclerosis. The DNA is TGTGCCACCAGTGATACCCGTAGCGGGGGGAAAGAGACCCAGTACTTC. Its translation reads: CATSDTRSGGKETQYF.